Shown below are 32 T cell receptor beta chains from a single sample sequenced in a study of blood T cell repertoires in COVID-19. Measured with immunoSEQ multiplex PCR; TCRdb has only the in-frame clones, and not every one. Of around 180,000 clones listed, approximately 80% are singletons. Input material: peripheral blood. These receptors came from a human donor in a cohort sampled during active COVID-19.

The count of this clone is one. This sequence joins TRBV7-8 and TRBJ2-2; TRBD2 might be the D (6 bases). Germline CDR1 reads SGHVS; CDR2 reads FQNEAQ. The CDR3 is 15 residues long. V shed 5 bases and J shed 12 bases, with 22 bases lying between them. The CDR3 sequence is CASSPTGSRPGKLFF. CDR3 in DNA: TGTGCCAGCAGCCCGACCGGGAGTAGACCGGGGAAGCTGTTTTTT.

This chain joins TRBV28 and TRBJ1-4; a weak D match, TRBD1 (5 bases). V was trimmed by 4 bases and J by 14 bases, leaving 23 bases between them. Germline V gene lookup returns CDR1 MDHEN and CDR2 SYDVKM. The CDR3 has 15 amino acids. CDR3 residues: CASSSPAPPTDKLFF. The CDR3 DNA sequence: TGTGCCAGCAGTTCCCCAGCCCCCCCGACAGACAAGCTGTTTTTT.

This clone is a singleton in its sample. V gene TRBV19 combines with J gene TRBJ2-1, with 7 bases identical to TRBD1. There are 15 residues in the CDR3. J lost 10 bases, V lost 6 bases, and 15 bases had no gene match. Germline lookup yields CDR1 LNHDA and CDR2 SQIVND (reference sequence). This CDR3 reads CASSLDRDPLTEQFF. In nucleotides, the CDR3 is TGTGCCAGTAGCCTCGACAGGGACCCCCTGACGGAGCAGTTCTTC. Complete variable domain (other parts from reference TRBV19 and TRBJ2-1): DGGITQSPKYLFRKEGQNVTLSCEQNLNHDAMYWYRQDPGQGLRLIYYSQIVNDFQKGDIAEGYSVSREKKESFPLTVTSAQKNPTAFYLCASSLDRDPLTEQFFGPGTRLTVL.

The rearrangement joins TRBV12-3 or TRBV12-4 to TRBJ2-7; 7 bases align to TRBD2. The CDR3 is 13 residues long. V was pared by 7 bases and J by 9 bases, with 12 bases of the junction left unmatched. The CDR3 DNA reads TGTGCCAGCACCAGCGGGACGTCGGCGTGGCAGTACTTC. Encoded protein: CASTSGTSAWQYF.

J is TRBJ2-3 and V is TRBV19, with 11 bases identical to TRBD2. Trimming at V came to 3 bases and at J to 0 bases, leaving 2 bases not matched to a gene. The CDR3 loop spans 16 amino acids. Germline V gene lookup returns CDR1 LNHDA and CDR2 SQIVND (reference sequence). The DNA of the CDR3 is TGTGCCAGTAGTATCCGACTAGCGGGAAGCACAGATACGCAGTATTTT. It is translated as CASSIRLAGSTDTQYF.

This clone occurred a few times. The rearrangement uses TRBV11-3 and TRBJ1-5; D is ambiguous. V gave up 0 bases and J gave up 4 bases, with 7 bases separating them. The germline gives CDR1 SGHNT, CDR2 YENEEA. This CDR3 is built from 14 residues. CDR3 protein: CASSLDQRNQPQHF. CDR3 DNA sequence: TGTGCCAGCAGCTTAGATCAGAGGAATCAGCCCCAGCATTTT. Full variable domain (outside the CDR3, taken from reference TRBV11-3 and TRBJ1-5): EAGVVQSPRYKIIEKKQPVAFWCNPISGHNTLYWYLQNLGQGPELLIRYENEEAVDDSQLPKDRFSAERLKGVDSTLKIQPAELGDSAVYLCASSLDQRNQPQHFGDGTRLSIL.

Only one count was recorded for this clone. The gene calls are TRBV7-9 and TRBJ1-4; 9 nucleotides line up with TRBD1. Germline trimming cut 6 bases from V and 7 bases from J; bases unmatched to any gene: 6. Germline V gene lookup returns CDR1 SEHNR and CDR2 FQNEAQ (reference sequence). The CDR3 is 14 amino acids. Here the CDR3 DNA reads TGTGCCAGCAGATCCGGGACAGGGACTGAAAAACTGTTTTTT. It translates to CASRSGTGTEKLFF. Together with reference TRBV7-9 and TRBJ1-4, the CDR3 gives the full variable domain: DTGVSQNPRHKITKRGQNVTFRCDPISEHNRLYWYRQTLGQGPEFLTYFQNEAQLEKSRLLSDRFSAERPKGSFSTLEIQRTEQGDSAMYLCASRSGTGTEKLFFGSGTQLSVL.

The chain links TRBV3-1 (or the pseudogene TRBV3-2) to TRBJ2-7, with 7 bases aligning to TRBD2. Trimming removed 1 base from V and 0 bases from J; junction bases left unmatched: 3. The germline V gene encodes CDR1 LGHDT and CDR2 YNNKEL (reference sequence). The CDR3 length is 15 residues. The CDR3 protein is CASSQVGGSSYEQYF. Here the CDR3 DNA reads TGTGCCAGCAGCCAAGTCGGGGGGAGCTCCTACGAGCAGTACTTC.

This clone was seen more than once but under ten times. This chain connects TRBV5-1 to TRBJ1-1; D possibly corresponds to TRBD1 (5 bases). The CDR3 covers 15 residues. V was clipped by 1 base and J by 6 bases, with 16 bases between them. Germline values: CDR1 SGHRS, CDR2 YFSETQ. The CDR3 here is CASSLSGGDGAEAFF. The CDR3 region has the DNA TGCGCCAGCAGCTTGAGCGGGGGTGATGGCGCTGAAGCTTTCTTT.

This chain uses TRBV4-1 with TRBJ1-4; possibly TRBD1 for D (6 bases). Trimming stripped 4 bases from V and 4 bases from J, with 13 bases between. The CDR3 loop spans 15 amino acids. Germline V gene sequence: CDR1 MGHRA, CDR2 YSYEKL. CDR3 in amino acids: CASSPTDSFNEKLFF. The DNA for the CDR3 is TGCGCCAGCAGCCCAACGGACAGCTTTAATGAAAAACTGTTTTTT.

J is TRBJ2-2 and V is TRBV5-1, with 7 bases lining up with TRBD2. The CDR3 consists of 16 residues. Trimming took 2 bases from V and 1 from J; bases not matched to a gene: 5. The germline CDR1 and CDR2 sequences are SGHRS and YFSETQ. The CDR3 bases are TGCGCCAGCAGCTTAAACCCGGGGGGGAACACCGGGGAGCTGTTTTTT. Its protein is CASSLNPGGNTGELFF.

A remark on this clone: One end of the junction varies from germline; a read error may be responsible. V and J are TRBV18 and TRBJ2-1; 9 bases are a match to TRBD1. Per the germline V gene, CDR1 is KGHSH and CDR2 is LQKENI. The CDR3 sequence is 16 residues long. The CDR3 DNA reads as TGTGCCAGCTCAGCACCCCGGGACAGGGCGTACAATGAGCAGTTCTTC. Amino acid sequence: CASSAPRDRAYNEQFF.

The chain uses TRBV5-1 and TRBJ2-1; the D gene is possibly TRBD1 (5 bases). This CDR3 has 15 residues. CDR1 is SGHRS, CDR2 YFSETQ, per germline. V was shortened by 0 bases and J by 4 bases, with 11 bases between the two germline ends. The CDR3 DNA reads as TGCGCCAGCAGCTTGGGTACAGGATTATACAATGAGCAGTTCTTC. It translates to CASSLGTGLYNEQFF.

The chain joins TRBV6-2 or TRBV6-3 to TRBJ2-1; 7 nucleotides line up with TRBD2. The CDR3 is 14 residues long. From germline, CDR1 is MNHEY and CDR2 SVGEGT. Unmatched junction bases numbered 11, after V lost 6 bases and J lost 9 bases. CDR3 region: CASSQIGGTGEQFF. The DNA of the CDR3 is TGTGCCAGCAGCCAGATCGGGGGGACGGGTGAGCAGTTCTTC.

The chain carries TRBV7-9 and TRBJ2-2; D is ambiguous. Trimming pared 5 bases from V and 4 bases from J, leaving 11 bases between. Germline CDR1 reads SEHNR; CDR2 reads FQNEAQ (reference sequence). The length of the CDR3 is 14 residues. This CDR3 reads CASSPQVSTGELFF. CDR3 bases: TGTGCCAGCAGCCCTCAGGTGTCCACCGGGGAGCTGTTTTTT. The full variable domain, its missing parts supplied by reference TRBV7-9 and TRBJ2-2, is DTGVSQNPRHKITKRGQNVTFRCDPISEHNRLYWYRQTLGQGPEFLTYFQNEAQLEKSRLLSDRFSAERPKGSFSTLEIQRTEQGDSAMYLCASSPQVSTGELFFGEGSRLTVL.

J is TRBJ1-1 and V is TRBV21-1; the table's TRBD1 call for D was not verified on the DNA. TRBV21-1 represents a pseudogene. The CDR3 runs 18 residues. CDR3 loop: CASSTVGQEGSMNTEAFF. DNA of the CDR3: TGTGCCAGCAGCACCGTAGGACAGGAAGGGTCCATGAACACTGAAGCTTTCTTT.

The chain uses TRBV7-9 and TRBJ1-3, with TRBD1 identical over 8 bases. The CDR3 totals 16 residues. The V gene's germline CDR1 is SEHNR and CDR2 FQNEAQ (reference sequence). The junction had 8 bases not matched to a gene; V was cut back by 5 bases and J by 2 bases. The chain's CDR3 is CASSTTPDRAGNTIYF. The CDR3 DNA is TGTGCCAGCAGCACAACCCCGGACAGGGCTGGAAACACCATATATTTT.

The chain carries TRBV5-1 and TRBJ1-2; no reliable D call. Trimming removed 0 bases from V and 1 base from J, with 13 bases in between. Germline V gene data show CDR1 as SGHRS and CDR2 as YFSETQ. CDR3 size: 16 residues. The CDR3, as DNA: TGCGCCAGCAGCTTGGGGGGAGGCAGCTTTAACTATGGCTACACCTTC. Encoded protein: CASSLGGGSFNYGYTF.

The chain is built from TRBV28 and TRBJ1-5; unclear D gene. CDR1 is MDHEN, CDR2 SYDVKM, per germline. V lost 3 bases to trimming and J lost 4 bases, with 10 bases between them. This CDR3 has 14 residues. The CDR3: CASSFVGGNQPQHF. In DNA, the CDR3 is TGTGCCAGCAGTTTTGTAGGAGGGAATCAGCCCCAGCATTTT.

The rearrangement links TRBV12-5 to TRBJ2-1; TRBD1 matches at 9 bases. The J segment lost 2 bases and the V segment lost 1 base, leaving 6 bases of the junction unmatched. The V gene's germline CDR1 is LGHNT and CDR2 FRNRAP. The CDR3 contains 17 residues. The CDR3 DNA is TGTGCTAGTGGTTTGGAACCGGGACAGGGCCCCTACAATGAGCAGTTCTTC. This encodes CASGLEPGQGPYNEQFF.

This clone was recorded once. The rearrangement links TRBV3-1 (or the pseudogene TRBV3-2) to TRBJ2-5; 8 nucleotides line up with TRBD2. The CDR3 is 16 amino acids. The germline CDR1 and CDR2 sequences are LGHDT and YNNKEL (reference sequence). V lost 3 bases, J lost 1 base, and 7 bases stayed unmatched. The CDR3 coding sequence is TGTGCCAGCAGCCAGGCTATTACTAGCGGCCAAGAGACCCAGTACTTC. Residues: CASSQAITSGQETQYF.

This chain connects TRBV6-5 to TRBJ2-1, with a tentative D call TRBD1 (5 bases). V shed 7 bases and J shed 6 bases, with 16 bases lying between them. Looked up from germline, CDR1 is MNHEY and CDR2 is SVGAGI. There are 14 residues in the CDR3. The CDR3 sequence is CASTPNWGFNEQFF. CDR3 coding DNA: TGTGCCAGCACACCAAACTGGGGCTTCAATGAGCAGTTCTTC.

The CDR3: CATSAGEYSYEQYF. Here the CDR3 DNA reads TGTGCCACCAGCGCGGGGGAGTACTCCTACGAGCAGTACTTC. The chain carries TRBV24-1 and TRBJ2-7, with 7 positions matching TRBD2. Trimming took 7 bases from V and 0 from J; bases not matched to a gene: 5. Germline values: CDR1 KGHDR, CDR2 SFDVKD. The CDR3 has 14 amino acids.

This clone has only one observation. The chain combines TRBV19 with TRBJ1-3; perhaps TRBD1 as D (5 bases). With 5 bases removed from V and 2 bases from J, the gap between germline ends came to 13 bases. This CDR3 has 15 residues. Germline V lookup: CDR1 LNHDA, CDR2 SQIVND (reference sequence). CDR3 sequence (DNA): TGTGCCAGTAGTCAGGGAAGAGAGACTGGAAACACCATATATTTT. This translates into CASSQGRETGNTIYF.

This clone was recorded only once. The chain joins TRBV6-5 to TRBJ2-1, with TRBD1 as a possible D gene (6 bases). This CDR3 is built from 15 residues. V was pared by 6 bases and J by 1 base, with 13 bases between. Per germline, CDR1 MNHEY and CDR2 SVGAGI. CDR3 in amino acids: CASSLQGLSYNEQFF. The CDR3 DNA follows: TGTGCCAGCAGCCTCCAGGGGTTATCCTACAATGAGCAGTTCTTC.

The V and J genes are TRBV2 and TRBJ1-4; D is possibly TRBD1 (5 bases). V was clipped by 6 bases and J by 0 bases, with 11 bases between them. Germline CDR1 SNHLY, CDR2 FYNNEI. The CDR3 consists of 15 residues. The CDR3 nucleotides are TGTGCCAGCAGCCTAGACAGTGCAACTAATGAAAAACTGTTTTTT. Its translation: CASSLDSATNEKLFF.

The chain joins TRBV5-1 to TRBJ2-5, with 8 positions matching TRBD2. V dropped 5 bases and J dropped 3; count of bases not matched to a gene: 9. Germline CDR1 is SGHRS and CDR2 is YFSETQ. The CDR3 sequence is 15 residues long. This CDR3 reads CASRIAGTAKETQYF. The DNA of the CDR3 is TGCGCCAGCAGAATAGCGGGGACCGCCAAAGAGACCCAGTACTTC.

CDR3 nucleotide sequence: TGTGCCAGCAGCTTGGCCGGGACAGGGGAGCAGTACTTC. It encodes CASSLAGTGEQYF. This rearrangement joins TRBV5-4 to TRBJ2-7, with 9 bases matching TRBD1. Looked up from germline, CDR1 is SGHNT and CDR2 is YYREEE (reference sequence). This CDR3 has 13 residues. With V trimmed by 0 bases and J by 7 bases, 2 bases remained unmatched.

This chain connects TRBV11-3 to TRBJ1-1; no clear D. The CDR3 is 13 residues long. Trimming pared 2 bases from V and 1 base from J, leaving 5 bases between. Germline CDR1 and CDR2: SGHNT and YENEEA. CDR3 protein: CASSLTANTEAFF. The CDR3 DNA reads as TGTGCCAGCAGCTTAACAGCGAACACTGAAGCTTTCTTT.

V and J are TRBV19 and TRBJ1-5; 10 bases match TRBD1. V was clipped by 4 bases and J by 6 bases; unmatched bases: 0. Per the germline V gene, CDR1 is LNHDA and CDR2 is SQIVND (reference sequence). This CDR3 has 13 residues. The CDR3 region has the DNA TGTGCCAGTAGTAGGACAGGGGGTCAGCCCCAGCATTTT. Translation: CASSRTGGQPQHF. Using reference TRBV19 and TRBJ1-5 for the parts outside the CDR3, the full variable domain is DGGITQSPKYLFRKEGQNVTLSCEQNLNHDAMYWYRQDPGQGLRLIYYSQIVNDFQKGDIAEGYSVSREKKESFPLTVTSAQKNPTAFYLCASSRTGGQPQHFGDGTRLSIL.

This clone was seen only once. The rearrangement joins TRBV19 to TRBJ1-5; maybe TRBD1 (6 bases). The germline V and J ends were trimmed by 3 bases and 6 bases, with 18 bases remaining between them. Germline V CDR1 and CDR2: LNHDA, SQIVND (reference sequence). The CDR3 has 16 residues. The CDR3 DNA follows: TGTGCCAGTAGTATCGGGGCAGGGGCGGCGGGTCAGCCCCAGCATTTT. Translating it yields CASSIGAGAAGQPQHF.

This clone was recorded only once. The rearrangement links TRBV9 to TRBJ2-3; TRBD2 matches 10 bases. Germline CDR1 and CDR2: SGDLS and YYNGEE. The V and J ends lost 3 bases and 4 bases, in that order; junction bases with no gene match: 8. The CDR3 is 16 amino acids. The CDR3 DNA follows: TGTGCCAGCAGCGCCAGCGGGGGGGGGCGGGCAGATACGCAGTATTTT. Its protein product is CASSASGGGRADTQYF.